The clone carrying this T cell receptor (beta chain) was counted only a few times. Its target is not known. The sample comes from a study of response to subunit inactivated influenza vaccine. Study-level results: A suggestion made by the authors is that each seasonal influenza vaccination recruits few new T cells.

This CDR3 comprises 14 residues. Trimming removed 4 bases from V and 3 bases from J, with 13 bases in between. Germline V CDR1 and CDR2: SGHTA, FQGNSA. TCRdb redid the calling of the RT-PCR reads with MiXCR, one entry per CDR3 protein. Counted here are a few hundred thousand distinct CDR3 sequences, about a tenth occurring once; the ten biggest clones make up roughly 12%. The chain couples TRBV7-2 to TRBJ2-7; D is perhaps TRBD1 (6 bases). The specimen was PBMCs from blood, collected more than 35 days after vaccination. The clonotype comes from a man aged 45 to 65 who received an inactivated influenza vaccine. Here the CDR3 reads CASSYSGQRYEQYF. CDR3 DNA sequence: TGTGCCAGCAGCTACTCAGGACAGCGCTACGAGCAGTACTTC.